This T cell receptor beta chain was obtained from a study of T cells after yellow fever vaccination. Study-wide background: The SMART-Seq v4 Ultra Low Input method served to prepare the low-cell-number fractions.

In its sample, this clonotype was seen a few times. Its cognate antigen is unknown. The authors made TCR cDNA by 5'RACE template switching, adding a universal primer site and UMIs. TCRdb processed the 5' RACE reads anew with MiXCR; each CDR3 protein has one entry. The sample consists of hundreds of thousands of distinct CDR3 sequences, roughly an eighth of them appearing once. Overall study findings and caveats: CD4 and CD8 compartments shared a small share of clonotypes. The secondary response showed a weaker magnitude and a faster peak, day 5 versus 15.

The sample in question was PBMCs, obtained on the day of the yellow fever booster vaccination. This sequence originates from a man in his thirties or forties who received the YFV17D yellow fever vaccine.

DNA of the CDR3: TGTGCCAGCAGCTTAGCGCTCACTAGCGGGAACGACAATGAGCAGTTCTTC. This sequence encodes CASSLALTSGNDNEQFF. The chain has TRBV7-9 and TRBJ2-1; TRBD2 agrees at 10 bases. Germline V gives CDR1 SEHNR, CDR2 FQNEAQ (reference sequence). This CDR3 spans 17 amino acids. With V trimmed by 0 bases and J by 5 bases, 7 bases remained unmatched.